Listed below are T cell receptor beta chains from one sample, sequenced in a study of cytomegalovirus exposure and HLA in healthy donors. This table comes from immunoSEQ multiplex PCR, and its TCRdb copy is limited to in-frame clones, with some not included. The profile covers 52,000 or so clones, with nearly 90% appearing a single time and about 16% taken by the ten largest. Specimen: PBMCs. The receptor source for this set is a woman under 30 in good health and CMV-seronegative. CDR3s include the opening cysteine and the closing phenylalanine or tryptophan. The D gene is left open where the match is weak. Part of the rows lack a size; the others show once, few, many or a class for expanded clones.

abundance: once; d_gene: TRBD2; v_gene: TRBV2; j_gene: TRBJ2-3; CDR3nt: TGTGCCAGCAGTCGCCCCGCGGTCCCTAGCGGGAGCACAGATACGCAGTATTTT; CDR3aa: CASSRPAVPSGSTDTQYF
abundance: .; d_gene: .; v_gene: TRBV30; j_gene: TRBJ1-2; CDR3nt: TGTGCCTGGAGTGTACTCGTCGGCTACACCTTC; CDR3aa: CAWSVLVGYTF
abundance: .; d_gene: .; v_gene: TRBV6-5; j_gene: TRBJ1-5; CDR3nt: TGTGCCAGCAGTTCCACCGGCAGGGGTAGCAATCAGCCCCAGCATTTT; CDR3aa: CASSSTGRGSNQPQHF
abundance: .; d_gene: .; v_gene: TRBV4-3; j_gene: TRBJ1-2; CDR3nt: TGCGCCAGCAGCCAAGAATGGGGCGGGGGCCGGGGAGGCTACACCTTC; CDR3aa: CASSQEWGGGRGGYTF
abundance: .; d_gene: TRBD1; v_gene: TRBV29-1; j_gene: TRBJ1-2; CDR3nt: TGCAGCGCCGGGGGACAGCCTGGCTACACCTTC; CDR3aa: CSAGGQPGYTF
abundance: few; d_gene: .; v_gene: TRBV19; j_gene: TRBJ2-2; CDR3nt: TGTGCCAGTAGTATAAACAGGGCGGGCGGGGAGCTGTTTTTT; CDR3aa: CASSINRAGGELFF
abundance: few; d_gene: .; v_gene: TRBV14; j_gene: TRBJ1-2; CDR3nt: TGTGCCAGCAGCCGAGGCACTAACTATGGCTACACCTTC; CDR3aa: CASSRGTNYGYTF
abundance: .; d_gene: .; v_gene: TRBV10-2; j_gene: TRBJ1-6; CDR3nt: TGCGCCAGCAAGAGAGATCCACCCGGGTCACCCCTCCACTTT; CDR3aa: CASKRDPPGSPLHF
abundance: .; d_gene: .; v_gene: TRBV6-1; j_gene: TRBJ2-7; CDR3nt: TGTGCCAGCAGTTGGGGACAGCGGGACGAGCAGTACTTC; CDR3aa: CASSWGQRDEQYF
abundance: .; d_gene: .; v_gene: TRBV4-1; j_gene: TRBJ2-7; CDR3nt: TGCGCCAGCAGCCCCACGTCGGACAGTCCACCTAGAGACGAGCAGTACTTC; CDR3aa: CASSPTSDSPPRDEQYF
abundance: .; d_gene: TRBD1; v_gene: TRBV6-1; j_gene: TRBJ2-1; CDR3nt: TGTGCCAGCTGTAGGGACAGCTCCTACAATGAGCAGTTCTTC; CDR3aa: CASCRDSSYNEQFF
abundance: .; d_gene: TRBD2; v_gene: TRBV5-8; j_gene: TRBJ2-7; CDR3nt: TGTGCCAGCAGCTTGTGGGGGGGTTCCTACGAGCAGTACTTC; CDR3aa: CASSLWGGSYEQYF
abundance: once; d_gene: TRBD1; v_gene: TRBV5-1; j_gene: TRBJ1-2; CDR3nt: TGCGCCAGCAGCTTCGACAGGGGCTATGGCTACACCTTC; CDR3aa: CASSFDRGYGYTF
abundance: .; d_gene: .; v_gene: TRBV6-5; j_gene: TRBJ1-1; CDR3nt: TGTGCCAGCAGTGGACTGCTGAACACTGAAGCTTTCTTT; CDR3aa: CASSGLLNTEAFF